Below, 17 T cell receptor beta chains from the same sample are listed, as sequenced in a study of beta chain features in type 1 diabetes. Expressed TCRB transcripts were sequenced, since all the RNA that had been isolated was reverse transcribed. Assay: immunoSEQ multiplex PCR; the TCRdb copy retains only in-frame clones and omits some. The sample yields 350,000 or so clones, 15% to 20% seen once. What was sequenced was naive CD4+ T cells from blood. Receptor source: a woman aged 18-29 years in good health.

The V gene is TRBV4-2, the J gene TRBJ2-3; 7 nucleotides agree with TRBD2. The CDR3 is 16 amino acids. The germline V gene encodes CDR1 LGHNA and CDR2 YNFKEQ. V was pared by 0 bases and J by 1 base, with 4 bases of the junction left unmatched. In DNA, the CDR3 is TGTGCCAGCAGCCAAGAAGAGCGGGGAGGCACAGATACGCAGTATTTT. Its protein product is CASSQEERGGTDTQYF.

This clone was observed a handful of times. This rearrangement joins TRBV5-6 to TRBJ2-1; D is unclear. Germline lookup yields CDR1 SGHDT and CDR2 YYEEEE. V lost 2 bases and J lost 7, with 4 bases in between. The CDR3 length is 11 residues. CDR3 sequence: CASSFRNEQFF. CDR3 nucleotide sequence: TGTGCCAGCAGCTTTCGTAATGAGCAGTTCTTC.

J is TRBJ1-2 and V is TRBV4-1; a weak D match, TRBD1 (5 bases). The CDR3 is made up of 16 amino acids. The V gene's germline CDR1 is MGHRA and CDR2 YSYEKL. Trimming removed 5 bases from V and 7 bases from J, with 23 bases in between. This chain's CDR3 is CASSSSRGEVWAGYTF. In nucleotides, the CDR3 is TGCGCCAGCAGCTCCTCGCGGGGGGAGGTTTGGGCTGGCTACACCTTC.

The chain employs TRBV18 and TRBJ2-7, with 7 bases lining up with TRBD2. The CDR3 is 17 residues long. CDR1 KGHSH and CDR2 LQKENI come from the germline V gene. The trim removed 3 bases at V and 4 bases at J, leaving 15 bases unmatched. In DNA, the CDR3 is TGTGCCAGCTCACCTAGGCTCCTTGAGCGGGGTTTATACGAGCAGTACTTC. Its translation: CASSPRLLERGLYEQYF.

The table lists this clone with a few counts. The chain links TRBV6-5 to TRBJ1-2; 10 positions agree with TRBD1. Per germline, CDR1 MNHEY and CDR2 SVGAGI. The CDR3 sequence is 15 residues long. V dropped 8 bases and J dropped 5; count of bases not matched to a gene: 11. The CDR3 reads CASATLGQGRYGYTF. The CDR3 DNA follows: TGTGCCAGCGCGACATTGGGACAGGGGCGATATGGCTACACCTTC.

The chain couples TRBV29-1 to TRBJ1-2, with a tentative D call TRBD1 (5 bases). The CDR3 is made up of 12 amino acids. Trimming shortened V by 4 bases and J by 1 base, and 7 bases separated the two germline ends. The germline V gene encodes CDR1 SQVTM and CDR2 ANQGSEA. The CDR3 spells CSVVQGNYGYTF. CDR3 bases: TGCAGCGTTGTTCAGGGTAACTATGGCTACACCTTC.

The chain is built from TRBV21-1 and TRBJ2-2; TRBD1 is the table's D call, not checked against the DNA. TRBV21-1 is labeled a pseudogene. This CDR3 comprises 15 residues. CDR3 region: CASSKDRGFSGELFF. The DNA for the CDR3 is TGTGCCAGCAGCAAGGACAGGGGATTCTCCGGGGAGCTGTTTTTT.

V gene TRBV15 combines with J gene TRBJ2-7; D may be TRBD1 (5 bases). CDR1 is LNHNV, CDR2 YYDKDF, per germline (reference sequence). Trimming left V 1 base short and J 3 bases short, with 10 bases between. This CDR3 is 14 amino acids long. CDR3 sequence (DNA): TGTGCCACCAGCAGAGGCGGACAAGACTACGAGCAGTACTTC. Protein sequence: CATSRGGQDYEQYF.

This clone was seen a handful of times. This rearrangement joins TRBV4-1 to TRBJ1-6, with a tentative D call TRBD1 (5 bases). The length of the CDR3 is 16 residues. The germline gives CDR1 MGHRA, CDR2 YSYEKL. Trimming took 6 bases from V and 7 from J, leaving 19 bases between them. DNA of the CDR3: TGCGCCAGCAGGCACCCCGGGGGAGGGGCGAATTCACCCCTCCACTTT. Protein sequence: CASRHPGGGANSPLHF.

This clone was found a few times. This sequence joins TRBV15 and TRBJ2-3; 7 positions match TRBD2. The V segment lost 0 bases and the J segment 0 bases; nucleotides outside the gene matches: 0. Germline V CDR1 and CDR2: LNHNV, YYDKDF (reference sequence). The CDR3 length is 15 residues. The CDR3, as DNA: TGTGCCACCAGCAGAGATAGCGGGAGCACAGATACGCAGTATTTT. Its translation is CATSRDSGSTDTQYF.

The genes are TRBV5-1 and TRBJ2-1; 9 bases match TRBD1. This CDR3 contains 13 residues. The V and J ends lost 3 bases and 9 bases, in that order; junction bases with no gene match: 4. CDR1 and CDR2 (germline): SGHRS, YFSETQ. The CDR3 DNA reads as TGCGCCAGCAGCTGGACAGGGGATGCTGAGCAGTTCTTC. Protein product: CASSWTGDAEQFF.

This clone was seen a handful of times. This chain links TRBV30 with TRBJ1-5; D call uncertain. Per germline, CDR1 GTSNPN and CDR2 SVGIG (reference sequence). This CDR3 region has 16 residues. Trimming shortened V by 0 bases and J by 1 base, and 13 bases separated the two germline ends. The CDR3 region has the DNA TGTGCCTGGAGTGTGAGCCCGGGAGTCAGCAATCAGCCCCAGCATTTT. As protein: CAWSVSPGVSNQPQHF.

The chain couples TRBV5-1 to TRBJ1-6, with TRBD1 matching 8 bases. V lost 0 bases and J lost 7; bases outside the gene matches: 3. Germline CDR1 is SGHRS and CDR2 is YFSETQ. The length of the CDR3 is 15 residues. This CDR3 reads CASSLAGGGNSPLHF. CDR3 nucleotide sequence: TGCGCCAGCAGCTTGGCAGGGGGCGGGAATTCACCCCTCCACTTT.

This sequence joins TRBV2 and TRBJ1-1; D remains ambiguous. Germline CDR1 SNHLY, CDR2 FYNNEI. Trimming cost V 7 bases and J 3 bases, with 9 bases left between them. This CDR3 is 12 amino acids long. The CDR3, as DNA: TGTGCCAGCAATAGCGATTACACTGAAGCTTTCTTT. It specifies CASNSDYTEAFF.

This clone has just a few counts. This sample also contains other DNA sequences that code for the same CDR3. The CDR3 bases are TGCAGTGCTAGAGCGGGGACTGAAGCTTTCTTT. Amino acid sequence: CSARAGTEAFF. The rearrangement links TRBV20-1 to TRBJ1-1; D remains unclear. This CDR3 is 11 amino acids long. Germline V lookup: CDR1 DFQATT, CDR2 SNEGSKA (reference sequence). Trimming stripped 1 base from V and 5 bases from J, with 5 bases between.

This chain joins TRBV13 and TRBJ2-1, with TRBD1 as a possible D gene (6 bases). Germline CDR1 reads PRHDT; CDR2 reads FYEKMQ (reference sequence). The CDR3 consists of 15 residues. V lost 4 bases to trimming and J lost 5 bases, with 15 bases between them. This CDR3 reads CASSYTGYSDNEQFF. The CDR3 nucleotides read TGTGCCAGCAGCTATACAGGGTACAGCGACAATGAGCAGTTCTTC.

This clone has a handful of counts. The chain is built from TRBV30 and TRBJ1-2; D ambiguous. CDR3 length equals 14 residues. V dropped 2 bases and J dropped 5 bases, with 15 bases sitting between them. Per the germline V gene, CDR1 is GTSNPN and CDR2 is SVGIG (reference sequence). The CDR3 region is CAWSTGLFPYGYTF. CDR3 nucleotide sequence: TGTGCCTGGAGTACCGGACTATTCCCTTATGGCTACACCTTC. The full variable domain, with the rest looked up from reference TRBV30 and TRBJ1-2, is SQTIHQWPATLVQPVGSPLSLECTVEGTSNPNLYWYRQAAGRGLQLLFYSVGIGQISSEVPQNLSASRPQDRQFILSSKKLLLSDSGFYLCAWSTGLFPYGYTFGSGTRLTVV.